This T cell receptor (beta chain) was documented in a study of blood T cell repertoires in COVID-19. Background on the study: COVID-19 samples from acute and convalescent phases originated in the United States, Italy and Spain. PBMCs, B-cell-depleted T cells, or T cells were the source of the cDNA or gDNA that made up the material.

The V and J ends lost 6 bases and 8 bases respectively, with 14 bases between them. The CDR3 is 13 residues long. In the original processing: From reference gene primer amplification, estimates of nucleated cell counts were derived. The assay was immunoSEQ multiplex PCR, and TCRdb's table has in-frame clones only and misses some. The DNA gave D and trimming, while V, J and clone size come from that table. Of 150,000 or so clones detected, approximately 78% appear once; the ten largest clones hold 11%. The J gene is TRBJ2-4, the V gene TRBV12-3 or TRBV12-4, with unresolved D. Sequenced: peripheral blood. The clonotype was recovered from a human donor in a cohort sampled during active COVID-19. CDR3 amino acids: CASRAGSTHIQYF. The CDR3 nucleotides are TGTGCCAGCAGGGCAGGCAGTACACACATTCAGTACTTC.